Following are 14 T cell receptor beta chains from one sample sequenced in a study of blood T cell repertoires in COVID-19. Produced via immunoSEQ multiplex PCR; TCRdb's table is partial and in-frame only. Seen here are 200,000 to 300,000 clones, 87% observed once, and the top ten hold about 2.5%. The material sequenced was peripheral blood. These TCRs come from a woman aged 45-65 years with acute or convalescent COVID-19.

V is TRBV12-5 and J is TRBJ1-4; tentatively, D is TRBD1 (6 bases). The V gene's germline CDR1 is LGHNT and CDR2 FRNRAP. CDR3 size: 19 residues. V lost 3 bases, J lost 0 bases, and 20 bases lay in between. In nucleotides, the CDR3 is TGTGCTAGTGGTTTACCGACAGGAGGCTCATTCGCAACTAATGAAAAACTGTTTTTT. The encoded protein is CASGLPTGGSFATNEKLFF.

CDR3: CASSQVPIGGTEAFF. The CDR3 DNA reads TGTGCCAGCAGCCAAGTTCCAATCGGGGGCACTGAAGCTTTCTTT. This chain uses TRBV4-2 with TRBJ1-1; D perhaps matches TRBD1 (5 bases). V was cut by 1 base and J by 4 bases, with 13 bases left in between. Germline CDR1 LGHNA, CDR2 YNFKEQ. This CDR3 spans 15 amino acids.

This rearrangement joins TRBV19 to TRBJ2-7; 8 bases agree with TRBD1. The length of the CDR3 is 13 residues. The germline gives CDR1 LNHDA, CDR2 SQIVND (reference sequence). V lost 6 bases, J lost 3 bases, and 4 bases stayed unmatched. CDR3: CASSPDRVYEQYF. In nucleotides, the CDR3 is TGTGCCAGTAGCCCGGACAGGGTCTACGAGCAGTACTTC.

The chain recombines TRBV2 with TRBJ1-4; D perhaps matches TRBD1 (5 bases). CDR1 and CDR2 from the germline V gene are SNHLY and FYNNEI. Trimming left V 2 bases short and J 0 bases short, with 13 bases between. The CDR3 length is 17 residues. CDR3 sequence: CASSEPRQGATNEKLFF. The CDR3 region has the DNA TGTGCCAGCAGTGAACCCCGGCAGGGCGCAACTAATGAAAAACTGTTTTTT.

The gene calls are TRBV27 and TRBJ1-2, with 7 bases lining up with TRBD1. The V gene end was trimmed by 5 bases and the J gene end by 8 bases; junction bases not matched to a gene: 11. This CDR3 spans 14 amino acids. Looked up from germline, CDR1 is MNHEY and CDR2 is SMNVEV (reference sequence). The CDR3 loop reads CASSGDSATGGYTF. CDR3 bases: TGTGCCAGCAGTGGGGACAGCGCTACTGGGGGCTACACCTTC.

This clone was seen a single time. This chain uses TRBV19 with TRBJ1-4; weak D call: TRBD1 (5 bases). This CDR3 is 14 amino acids long. V shed 7 bases and J shed 8 bases, with 17 bases lying between them. CDR1 is LNHDA and CDR2 is SQIVND in the germline V gene (reference sequence). DNA for the CDR3: TGTGCCAGTAATTTTCAAGGGGAGGGCGAAAAACTGTTTTTT. It encodes CASNFQGEGEKLFF.

In its sample, this clone was seen once. The chain couples TRBV2 to TRBJ2-2, with D unresolved. CDR1 SNHLY and CDR2 FYNNEI come from the germline V gene. V dropped 8 bases and J dropped 2 bases, with 12 bases sitting between them. There are 14 residues in the CDR3. The CDR3 protein is CASLPTLNTGELFF. The CDR3 region has the DNA TGTGCCAGCCTTCCTACCCTCAACACCGGGGAGCTGTTTTTT.

This clone was detected only a few times. V and J are TRBV4-1 and TRBJ2-7, with D tentatively TRBD2 (6 bases). CDR1 is MGHRA and CDR2 is YSYEKL in the germline V gene. V was shortened by 2 bases and J by 8 bases, with 16 bases between the two germline ends. CDR3 size: 14 residues. Here the CDR3 reads CASSQSWGLGKQYF. DNA for the CDR3: TGCGCCAGCAGCCAATCGTGGGGACTGGGGAAGCAGTACTTC.

The J gene is TRBJ2-1, the V gene TRBV5-6, with TRBD2 matching over 7 bases. Germline assignment: CDR1 SGHDT and CDR2 YYEEEE. This CDR3 has 13 residues. V lost 1 base and J lost 6; bases outside the gene matches: 1. CDR3 region: CASSLLAVNEQFF. The CDR3 nucleotides read TGTGCCAGCAGCTTGCTAGCGGTCAATGAGCAGTTCTTC.

The chain recombines TRBV7-3 with TRBJ1-5; 8 nucleotides align to TRBD1. Germline loops: CDR1 SGHTA, CDR2 FQGTGA. The CDR3 has 17 amino acids. The junction had 9 bases not matched to a gene; V was cut back by 2 bases and J by 3 bases. The DNA for the CDR3 is TGTGCCAGCAGCTTAGGGCTTGGACAGGGACTCAATCAGCCCCAGCATTTT. The encoded protein is CASSLGLGQGLNQPQHF.

The CDR3 nucleotides are TGCGCCAGCAGCTTTTCCTTGCAGGCTAATCAGCCCCAGCATTTT. Its translation is CASSFSLQANQPQHF. This chain joins TRBV4-1 and TRBJ1-5; no reliable D call. Germline CDR1 reads MGHRA; CDR2 reads YSYEKL. The V end lost 5 bases, the J end lost 4 bases, and 15 bases lay between the germline ends. The CDR3 contains 15 residues.

V is TRBV30 and J is TRBJ2-2; the D is unclear. Trimming took off 2 bases at V and 7 bases at J, with 5 bases between the two ends. The germline V gene encodes CDR1 GTSNPN and CDR2 SVGIG (reference sequence). The CDR3 sequence is 11 residues long. The CDR3 DNA sequence: TGTGCCTGGAGTTACAGCGGGGAGCTGTTTTTT. Translated: CAWSYSGELFF.

This clone was picked up one time. V is TRBV10-3 and J is TRBJ2-3, with TRBD2 identical over 13 bases. V shed 6 bases and J 4 bases; nucleotides not matched to a gene: 4. This CDR3 has 15 residues. Germline CDR1 ENHRY, CDR2 SYGVKD. CDR3 DNA: TGTGCCATCAGGGGGACTAGCGGGATGTCAGATACGCAGTATTTT. Its translation: CAIRGTSGMSDTQYF.

The chain recombines TRBV24-1 with TRBJ2-1; 7 nucleotides agree with TRBD1. Germline V gene sequence: CDR1 KGHDR, CDR2 SFDVKD. This CDR3 has 14 residues. V lost 3 bases, J lost 7 bases, and 5 bases stayed unmatched. The CDR3 DNA sequence: TGTGCCACCAGTGATCACGACAGGGCGAATGAGCAGTTCTTC. Encoded protein: CATSDHDRANEQFF.